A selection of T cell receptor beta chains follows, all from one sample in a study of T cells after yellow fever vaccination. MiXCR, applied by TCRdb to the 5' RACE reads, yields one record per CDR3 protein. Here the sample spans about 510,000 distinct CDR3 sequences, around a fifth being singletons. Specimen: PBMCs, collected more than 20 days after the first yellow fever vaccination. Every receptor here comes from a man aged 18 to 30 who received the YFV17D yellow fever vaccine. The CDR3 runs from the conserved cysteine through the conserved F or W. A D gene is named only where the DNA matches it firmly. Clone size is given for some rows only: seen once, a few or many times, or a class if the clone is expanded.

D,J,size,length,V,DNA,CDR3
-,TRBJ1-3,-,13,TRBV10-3,TGTGCCATCGGGGAGACCTCTGGAAACACCATATATTTT,CAIGETSGNTIYF
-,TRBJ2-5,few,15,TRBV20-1,TGCAGTGCTAGAGCCCTTGGCGGGGCTCCAGAGACCCAGTACTTC,CSARALGGAPETQYF
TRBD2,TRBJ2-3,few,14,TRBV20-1,TGCAGTGCCACTAGCGGGGGGGCAACAGATACGCAGTATTTT,CSATSGGATDTQYF
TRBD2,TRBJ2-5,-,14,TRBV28,TGTGCCAGCAATAGCGGGGGGGCCAAAGAGACCCAGTACTTC,CASNSGGAKETQYF
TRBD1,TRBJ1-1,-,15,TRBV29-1,TGCAGCGTTGCGGACAGGGGGTTATTAGCCACTGAAGCTTTCTTT,CSVADRGLLATEAFF
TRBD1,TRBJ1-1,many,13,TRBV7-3,TGTGCCAGCAGCTTAATGGCAGGGGGAGAAGCTTTCTTT,CASSLMAGGEAFF
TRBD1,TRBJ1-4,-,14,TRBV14,TGTGCCAGCAGCTTGACAGGGGTGGATGAAAAACTGTTTTTT,CASSLTGVDEKLFF
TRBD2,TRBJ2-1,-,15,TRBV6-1,TGTGCCAGCAGTGCTCTCGCGGGGGGGCTCAATGAGCAGTTCTTC,CASSALAGGLNEQFF
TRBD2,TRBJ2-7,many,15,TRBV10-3,TGTGCCATCAGTGAGTCTGGTAGCGGGGTGTACGAGCAGTACTTC,CAISESGSGVYEQYF
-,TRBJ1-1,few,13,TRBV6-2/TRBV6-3,TGTGCCAGCAGTTACCGGGACAACACTGAAGCTTTCTTT,CASSYRDNTEAFF
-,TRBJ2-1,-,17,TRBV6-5,TGTGCCAGCAGTTACCCAACGGACTACGCACCCAACAATGAGCAGTTCTTC,CASSYPTDYAPNNEQFF
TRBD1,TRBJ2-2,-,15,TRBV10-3,TGTGCCATCAGTGGTACACAGGGGTGGACCGGGGAGCTGTTTTTT,CAISGTQGWTGELFF
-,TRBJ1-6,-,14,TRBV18,TGTGCCAGCTCTAAGGAGGGGTCTAATTCACCCCTCCACTTT,CASSKEGSNSPLHF
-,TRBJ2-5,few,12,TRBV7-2,TGTGCCAGCGGCAGGGATTGGGAGACCCAGTACTTC,CASGRDWETQYF
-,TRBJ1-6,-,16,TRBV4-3,TGCGCCAGCAGCCAAGATCTTTGGGGAGATAATTCACCCCTCCACTTT,CASSQDLWGDNSPLHF
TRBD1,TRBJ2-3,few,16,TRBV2,TGTGCCAGCAGTTACCAGGGACAGGGGTTTGGGGATACGCAGTATTTT,CASSYQGQGFGDTQYF
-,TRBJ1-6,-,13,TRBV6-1,TGTGCCAGCACCAAACTTGGGTTGTCACCCCTCCACTTT,CASTKLGLSPLHF
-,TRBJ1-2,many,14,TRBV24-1,TGTGCCACCAGTGATTCGGACATTGCCTATGGCTACACCTTC,CATSDSDIAYGYTF
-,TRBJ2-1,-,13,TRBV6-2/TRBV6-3,TGTGCCAGCAGTTACACCACGAGGGGGACTACGGTCTTC,CASSYTTRGTTVF
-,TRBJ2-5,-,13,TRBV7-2,TGTGCCAGCAGCTTAGCGAGGAGAGAGACCCAGTACTTC,CASSLARRETQYF